These 7 T cell receptor beta chains originate from one sample sequenced in a study of CD4+ T cells in melanoma. TCRdb keeps only in-frame clones here, not all; method: immunoSEQ multiplex PCR. Of fewer than 15,000 clones listed, 75% to 90% are singletons. Material: cells from a culture (not recorded whether cultured in vitro). These receptors were collected from a human donor with melanoma.

V usage is TRBV15 and J usage is TRBJ2-2; D unresolved. V gave up 4 bases and J gave up 4 bases, with 10 bases separating them. CDR3 length equals 14 residues. Germline V CDR1 and CDR2: LNHNV, YYDKDF (reference sequence). The CDR3 sequence is CATSMLQRTGELFF. CDR3 bases: TGTGCCACCAGCATGTTACAGCGCACCGGGGAGCTGTTTTTT.

This clone has a single count. The chain couples TRBV18 to TRBJ1-2; 9 nucleotides line up with TRBD1. The CDR3 totals 14 residues. Per germline, CDR1 KGHSH and CDR2 LQKENI. Trimming took 4 bases from V and 4 from J; bases not matched to a gene: 4. CDR3: CASSQSGQGYGYTF. Written as DNA, the CDR3 is TGTGCCAGCTCACAATCGGGACAGGGCTATGGCTACACCTTC.

The gene calls are TRBV29-1 and TRBJ1-1, with TRBD1 as a possible D gene (5 bases). The CDR3 consists of 14 residues. Germline V gene lookup returns CDR1 SQVTM and CDR2 ANQGSEA. Trimming took 4 bases from V and 6 from J, leaving 18 bases between them. CDR3 sequence reads: CSVAPDNNLPEAFF. The CDR3 bases are TGCAGCGTTGCTCCGGACAATAATCTCCCTGAAGCTTTCTTT. The full variable domain, its missing parts supplied by reference TRBV29-1 and TRBJ1-1, is SAVISQKPSRDICQRGTSLTIQCQVDSQVTMMFWYRQQPGQSLTLIATANQGSEATYESGFVIDKFPISRPNLTFSTLTVSNMSPEDSSIYLCSVAPDNNLPEAFFGQGTRLTVV.

The chain combines TRBV6-5 with TRBJ1-6; D call uncertain. From germline, CDR1 is MNHEY and CDR2 SVGAGI. Trimming stripped 8 bases from V and 10 bases from J, with 12 bases between. The CDR3 runs to 12 residues. This CDR3 is CASHSGYSPLHF. CDR3 nucleotide sequence: TGTGCCAGCCACAGTGGATACTCACCCCTCCACTTT.

The gene calls are TRBV2 and TRBJ2-2; D unresolved. Germline V gene data show CDR1 as SNHLY and CDR2 as FYNNEI. This CDR3 is 16 amino acids long. Between the trimmed V and J ends, which lost 1 base and 7 bases, there was a span of 16 bases. The DNA of the CDR3 is TGTGCCAGCAGTGAAGAGTATGGGCCGCTTCGCGGGGAGCTGTTTTTT. As protein: CASSEEYGPLRGELFF.

This rearrangement joins TRBV29-1 to TRBJ1-2; D gene unclear. Germline-derived CDR1 and CDR2 are SQVTM and ANQGSEA. The CDR3 is made up of 13 amino acids. The germline V and J ends were trimmed by 6 bases and 0 bases, with 11 bases remaining between them. This chain's CDR3 is CSVSPGSNYGYTF. In nucleotides, the CDR3 is TGCAGCGTCAGCCCGGGGTCTAACTATGGCTACACCTTC.

This clone was detected only a few times. This sequence joins TRBV5-1 and TRBJ2-7, with a possible D match to TRBD1 (6 bases). CDR3 length: 14 residues. V was clipped by 5 bases and J by 4 bases, with 16 bases between them. Germline V CDR1 and CDR2: SGHRS, YFSETQ. The CDR3 loop reads CASRLGGRGYEQYF. In nucleotides, the CDR3 is TGCGCCAGCAGGCTTGGTGGCAGGGGTTACGAGCAGTACTTC.